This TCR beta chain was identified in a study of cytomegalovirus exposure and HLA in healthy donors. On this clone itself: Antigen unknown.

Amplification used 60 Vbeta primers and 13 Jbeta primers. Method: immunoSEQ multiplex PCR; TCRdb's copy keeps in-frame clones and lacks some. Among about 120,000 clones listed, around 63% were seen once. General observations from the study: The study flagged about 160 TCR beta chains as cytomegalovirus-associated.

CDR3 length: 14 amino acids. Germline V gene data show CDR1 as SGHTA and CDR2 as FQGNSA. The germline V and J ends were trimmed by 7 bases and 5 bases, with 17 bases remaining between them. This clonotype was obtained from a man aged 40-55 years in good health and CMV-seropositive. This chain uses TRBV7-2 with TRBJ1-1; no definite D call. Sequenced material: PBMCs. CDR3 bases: TGTGCCAGCAACTGGAGAGGTCTTGGAACTGAAGCTTTCTTT. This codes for CASNWRGLGTEAFF.